The sequence of this T cell receptor beta chain was determined in a study of T cell responses to AZD1222 COVID-19 vaccine. Study in general: Analysis merged second doses at about 4 or about 12 weeks.

The data were produced by immunoSEQ multiplex PCR, yet TCRdb's version contains in-frame clones alone and is incomplete. The table lists 80,000 to 95,000 clones, 92% of them singletons. A word on this clone: What it recognizes is unknown.

The study's findings and limits: A reported finding is that nearly half of spike-specific TCRs target unmutated variant regions.

The CDR3 extends over 12 amino acids. V lost 4 bases and J lost 6, with 13 bases in between. CDR1 is SQVTM, CDR2 ANQGSEA, per germline. The receptor was isolated from an adult in good health. The source was peripheral blood, collected on day 0 of AZD1222 vaccination. J is TRBJ2-7 and V is TRBV29-1; tentative D call: TRBD2 (5 bases). The CDR3 region is CSVVTEGGEQYF. The CDR3 DNA follows: TGCAGCGTTGTTACTGAAGGAGGCGAGCAGTACTTC.